This entry is about one TCR beta chain. TCRdb analysed the PCR reads with MiXCR anew, one entry per CDR3 protein. The data hold some 90,000 distinct CDR3 sequences, with approximately 49% observed a single time. The data derive from a study of CDR3 diversity in severe acne. The sequencing input was blood. The clonotype originates from a male donor with severe acne vulgaris.

CDR3 DNA sequence: TGTGCCAGCAGCCCCCTGACAGGGGGAGATGAAAAACTGTTTTTT. Its translation: CASSPLTGGDEKLFF. J is TRBJ1-4 and V is TRBV7-8; 9 bases fit TRBD1. The trim removed 5 bases at V and 6 bases at J, leaving 7 bases unmatched. CDR1 and CDR2 from the germline V gene are SGHVS and FQNEAQ. CDR3 length equals 15 residues.